One and the same sample provided the 10 T cell receptor beta chains below, sequenced in a study of lymphopenia after photon versus proton radiotherapy. The data were produced by immunoSEQ multiplex PCR, yet TCRdb's version contains in-frame clones alone and is incomplete. There are approximately 25,000 clones in the sample; about 87% occur only once, and roughly 19% lies in the top ten. The specimen was peripheral blood, collected from a patient treated with photon-based radiotherapy. These TCRs come from a man in his fifties or sixties with gastric cancer.

The rearrangement joins TRBV11-2 to TRBJ1-1; D is undetermined. Germline values: CDR1 SGHAT, CDR2 FQNNGV. V dropped 5 bases and J dropped 5 bases, with 9 bases sitting between them. CDR3 length: 12 amino acids. CDR3: CASSLRWTEAFF. For the CDR3, the DNA is TGTGCCAGCAGCCTCCGGTGGACTGAAGCTTTCTTT.

The V gene is TRBV7-9, the J gene TRBJ2-1, with TRBD2 identical over 10 bases. The length of the CDR3 is 15 residues. The germline V gene has CDR1 SEHNR and CDR2 FQNEAQ (reference sequence). The V segment lost 4 bases and the J segment 5 bases; nucleotides outside the gene matches: 5. The CDR3 loop is CASSWTSGPHNEQFF. As DNA, the CDR3 is TGTGCCAGCAGCTGGACTAGCGGACCACACAATGAGCAGTTCTTC.

The chain has TRBV18 and TRBJ1-4; TRBD1 matches at 8 bases. Germline values: CDR1 KGHSH, CDR2 LQKENI. This CDR3 has 15 amino acids. After removal of 2 bases from V and 3 bases from J, the junction contained 2 bases not matched to a gene. The DNA for the CDR3 is TGTGCCAGCTCACCAGAGACAGGGGCTAATGAAAAACTGTTTTTT. It translates to CASSPETGANEKLFF.

This CDR3 is CASTNIGPSNYGYTF. Here the CDR3 DNA reads TGTGCCAGTACCAATATAGGCCCCAGTAACTATGGCTACACCTTC. This rearrangement joins TRBV19 to TRBJ1-2; D gene ambiguous. Germline CDR1 is LNHDA and CDR2 is SQIVND (reference sequence). The CDR3 spans 15 residues. Trimming removed 7 bases from V and 1 base from J, with 16 bases in between.

The chain carries TRBV19 and TRBJ1-1, with a possible D match to TRBD1 (5 bases). The germline V and J ends were trimmed by 3 bases and 0 bases, with 14 bases remaining between them. The germline CDR1 and CDR2 sequences are LNHDA and SQIVND (reference sequence). CDR3 length equals 16 residues. CDR3 residues: CASSIGATTVNTEAFF. CDR3 sequence (DNA): TGTGCCAGTAGTATTGGGGCCACGACAGTGAACACTGAAGCTTTCTTT.

The gene calls are TRBV30 and TRBJ2-7; D is undetermined. CDR1 is GTSNPN and CDR2 is SVGIG in the germline V gene (reference sequence). The V and J ends lost 4 bases and 0 bases respectively, with 16 bases between them. The length of the CDR3 is 15 residues. CDR3 sequence reads: CAWNAKTRTSYEQYF. The CDR3 bases are TGTGCCTGGAACGCAAAAACACGAACCTCCTACGAGCAGTACTTC.

The chain uses TRBV7-2 and TRBJ2-5; D remains ambiguous. With 0 bases removed from V and 1 base from J, the gap between germline ends came to 9 bases. Germline V gene lookup returns CDR1 SGHTA and CDR2 FQGNSA. CDR3 length: 15 amino acids. CDR3 loop: CASSLAGTSQETQYF. Here the CDR3 DNA reads TGTGCCAGCAGCTTAGCAGGTACCAGCCAAGAGACCCAGTACTTC.

V and J are TRBV6-1 and TRBJ2-7, with D unresolved. Germline loops: CDR1 MNHNS, CDR2 SASEGT. This CDR3 comprises 11 residues. The V end lost 2 bases, the J end lost 3 bases, and 2 bases lay between the germline ends. In DNA, the CDR3 is TGTGCCAGCAGTGAATACTACGAGCAGTACGTC. Translated: CASSEYYEQYV.

The V gene is TRBV5-6, the J gene TRBJ2-3; no firm D call. The CDR3 extends over 11 amino acids. The V gene lost 6 bases and the J gene lost 5 bases, with 7 bases spanning the gap. From germline, CDR1 is SGHDT and CDR2 YYEEEE. The DNA of the CDR3 is TGTGCCAGCAACTCGTTAGATACGCAGTATTTT. It codes for CASNSLDTQYF.

The rearrangement links TRBV7-9 to TRBJ1-4; 7 bases line up with TRBD1. The CDR3 sequence is 15 residues long. J gave up 4 bases and V 4 bases, and 6 bases lay outside the gene matches. Looked up from germline, CDR1 is SEHNR and CDR2 is FQNEAQ (reference sequence). CDR3 region: CASSSGTDHNEKLFF. CDR3 nucleotide sequence: TGTGCCAGCAGCTCCGGGACAGACCATAATGAAAAACTGTTTTTT.